What follows describes a single T cell receptor beta chain. Its specificity is unknown. This specimen comes from a study of T cells expressing NK-cell markers. Study context: It was sorted CD3+CD56+NKG2C+, CD3+CD56+NKG2C- and CD3+CD56-NKG2C+ T cells that supplied the TCR beta repertoires. One of the eight sequenced donors was seronegative, whereas the other seven were HCMV-seropositive. Findings and limits, study-wide: Of CD8+ T cells, about 1.0-7.5% belonged to dominant NKG2C+ clonotypes in five or six donors.

As the method of synthesis, 5'RACE template switching with UMIs yielded TCR beta cDNA. TCRdb re-called the 5' RACE reads and shows each CDR3 protein once, DNA omitted. Its listing shows 200,000 to 300,000 distinct CDR3 sequences. Sequenced: blood T cells: a sorted CD56 or NKG2C T cell subset, CD4+ or CD8+ T cells, or bulk PBMC T cells (not recorded which). The source of this sequence is a young man in good health.

CDR3 in amino acids: CSAPSGPDRVREQYF. The V and J genes are TRBV20-1 and TRBJ2-7; there is no DNA to check the TCRdb D call of TRBD1. Germline CDR1 DFQATT, CDR2 SNEGSKA (reference sequence). There are 15 residues in the CDR3.